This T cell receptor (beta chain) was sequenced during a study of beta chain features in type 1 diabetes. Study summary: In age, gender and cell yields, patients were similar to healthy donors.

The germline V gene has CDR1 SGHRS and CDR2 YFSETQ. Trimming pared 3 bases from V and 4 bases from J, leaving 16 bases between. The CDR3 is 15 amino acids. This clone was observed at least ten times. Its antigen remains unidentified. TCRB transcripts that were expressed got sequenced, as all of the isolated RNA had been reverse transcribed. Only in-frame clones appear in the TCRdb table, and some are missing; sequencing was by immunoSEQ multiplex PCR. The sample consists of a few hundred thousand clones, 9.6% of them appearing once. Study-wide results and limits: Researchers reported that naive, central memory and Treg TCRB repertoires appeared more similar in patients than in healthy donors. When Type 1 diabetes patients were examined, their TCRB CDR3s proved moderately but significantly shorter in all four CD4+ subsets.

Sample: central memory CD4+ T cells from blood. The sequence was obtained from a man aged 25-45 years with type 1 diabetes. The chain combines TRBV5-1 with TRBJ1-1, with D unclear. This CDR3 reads CASSSSALLGTEAFF. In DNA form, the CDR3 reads TGCGCCAGCAGCTCGTCTGCGTTATTGGGCACTGAAGCTTTCTTT.